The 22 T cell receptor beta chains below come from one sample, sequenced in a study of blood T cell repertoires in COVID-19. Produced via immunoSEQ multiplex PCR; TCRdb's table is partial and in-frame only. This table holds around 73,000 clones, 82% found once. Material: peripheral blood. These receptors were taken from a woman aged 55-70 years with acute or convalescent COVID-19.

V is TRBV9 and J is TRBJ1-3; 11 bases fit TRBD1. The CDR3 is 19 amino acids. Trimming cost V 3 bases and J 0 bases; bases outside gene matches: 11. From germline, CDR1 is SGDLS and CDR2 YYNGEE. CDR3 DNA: TGTGCCAGCAGCGCGATGGGGACAGGGGGATTGAGCTCTGGAAACACCATATATTTT. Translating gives CASSAMGTGGLSSGNTIYF. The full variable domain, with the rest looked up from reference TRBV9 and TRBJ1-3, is DSGVTQTPKHLITATGQRVTLRCSPRSGDLSVYWYQQSLDQGLQFLIQYYNGEERAKGNILERFSAQQFPDLHSELNLSSLELGDSALYFCASSAMGTGGLSSGNTIYFGEGSWLTVV.

The CDR3 reads CASSQGSAAGTEAFF. Here the CDR3 DNA reads TGTGCCAGCAGCCAAGGGTCGGCGGCGGGCACTGAAGCTTTCTTT. V and J are TRBV4-2 and TRBJ1-1, with D hard to call. Germline CDR1 and CDR2: LGHNA and YNFKEQ. The CDR3 spans 15 residues. The germline V and J ends were trimmed by 1 base and 4 bases, with 13 bases remaining between them.

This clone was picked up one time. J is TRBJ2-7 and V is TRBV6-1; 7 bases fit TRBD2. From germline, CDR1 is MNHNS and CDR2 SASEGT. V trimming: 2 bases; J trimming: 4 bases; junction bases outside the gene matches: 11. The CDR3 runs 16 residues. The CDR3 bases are TGTGCCAGCAGTGAACGAGCGGGGCTAGAGGGATACGAGCAGTACTTC. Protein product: CASSERAGLEGYEQYF.

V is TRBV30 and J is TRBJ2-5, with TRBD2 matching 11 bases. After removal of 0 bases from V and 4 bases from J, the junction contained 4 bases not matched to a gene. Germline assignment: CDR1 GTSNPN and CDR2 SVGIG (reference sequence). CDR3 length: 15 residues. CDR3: CAWSVPLAGGETQYF. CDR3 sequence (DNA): TGTGCCTGGAGTGTCCCCCTAGCGGGGGGAGAGACCCAGTACTTC.

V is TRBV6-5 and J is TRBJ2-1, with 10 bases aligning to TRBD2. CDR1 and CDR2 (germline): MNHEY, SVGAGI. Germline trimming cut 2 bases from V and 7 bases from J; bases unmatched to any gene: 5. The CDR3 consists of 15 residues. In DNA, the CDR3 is TGTGCCAGCAGTTACCTAGCGGGAGTTCAGAATGAGCAGTTCTTC. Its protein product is CASSYLAGVQNEQFF.

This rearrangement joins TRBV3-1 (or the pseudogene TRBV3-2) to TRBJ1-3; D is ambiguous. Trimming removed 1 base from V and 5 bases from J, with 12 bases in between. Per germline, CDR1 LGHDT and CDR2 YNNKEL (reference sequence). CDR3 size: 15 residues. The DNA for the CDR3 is TGTGCCAGCAGCCAAGCCCTAATCCCCCGAAACACCATATATTTT. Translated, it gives CASSQALIPRNTIYF.

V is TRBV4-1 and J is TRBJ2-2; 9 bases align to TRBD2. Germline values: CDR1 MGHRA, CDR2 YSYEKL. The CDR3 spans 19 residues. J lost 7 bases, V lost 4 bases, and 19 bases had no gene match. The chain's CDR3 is CASSPSWRASGEWGGELFF. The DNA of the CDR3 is TGCGCCAGCAGCCCGAGCTGGAGGGCTAGCGGGGAGTGGGGCGGGGAGCTGTTTTTT.

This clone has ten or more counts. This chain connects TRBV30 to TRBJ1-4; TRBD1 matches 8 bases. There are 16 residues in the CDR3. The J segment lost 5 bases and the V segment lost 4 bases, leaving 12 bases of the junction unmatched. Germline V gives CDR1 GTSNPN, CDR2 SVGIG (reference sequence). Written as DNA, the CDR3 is TGTGCCTGGACCCCCCTGATGGGACAGGCAAATGAAAAACTGTTTTTT. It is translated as CAWTPLMGQANEKLFF. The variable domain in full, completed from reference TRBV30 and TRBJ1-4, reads SQTIHQWPATLVQPVGSPLSLECTVEGTSNPNLYWYRQAAGRGLQLLFYSVGIGQISSEVPQNLSASRPQDRQFILSSKKLLLSDSGFYLCAWTPLMGQANEKLFFGSGTQLSVL.

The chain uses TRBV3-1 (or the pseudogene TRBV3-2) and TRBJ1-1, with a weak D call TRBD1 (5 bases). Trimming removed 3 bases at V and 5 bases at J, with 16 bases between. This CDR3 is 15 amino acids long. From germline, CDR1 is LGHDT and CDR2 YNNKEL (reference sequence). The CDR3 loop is CASSQGGAPRTEAFF. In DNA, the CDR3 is TGTGCCAGCAGCCAGGGAGGGGCGCCTAGAACTGAAGCTTTCTTT.

CDR3 sequence reads: CASSPTGLDQPQHF. The CDR3 bases are TGTGCCAGCTCACCGACAGGGTTGGATCAGCCCCAGCATTTT. The chain carries TRBV18 and TRBJ1-5; 7 bases are a match to TRBD1. CDR3 length: 14 residues. The germline V gene has CDR1 KGHSH and CDR2 LQKENI. With 3 bases clipped from V and 5 bases from J, the junction kept 4 bases outside the gene matches.

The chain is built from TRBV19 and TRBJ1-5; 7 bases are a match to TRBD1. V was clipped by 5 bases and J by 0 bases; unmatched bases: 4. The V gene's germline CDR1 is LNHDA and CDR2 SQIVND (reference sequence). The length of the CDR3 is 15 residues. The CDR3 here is CASSARQGSNQPQHF. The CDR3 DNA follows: TGTGCCAGTAGTGCCCGACAGGGTAGCAATCAGCCCCAGCATTTT.

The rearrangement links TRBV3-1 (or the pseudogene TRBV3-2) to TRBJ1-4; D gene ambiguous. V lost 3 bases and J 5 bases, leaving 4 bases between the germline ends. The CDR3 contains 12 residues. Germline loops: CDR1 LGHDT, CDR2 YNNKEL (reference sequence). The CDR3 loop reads CASSQANEKLFF. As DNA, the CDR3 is TGTGCCAGCAGCCAGGCAAATGAAAAACTGTTTTTT.

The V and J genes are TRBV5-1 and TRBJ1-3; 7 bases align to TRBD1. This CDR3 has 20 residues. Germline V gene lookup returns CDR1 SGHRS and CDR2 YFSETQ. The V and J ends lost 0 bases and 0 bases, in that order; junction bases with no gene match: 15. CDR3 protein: CASSLAGIGDSETSGNTIYF. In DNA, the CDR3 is TGCGCCAGCAGCTTGGCCGGGATAGGGGACAGTGAGACCTCTGGAAACACCATATATTTT.

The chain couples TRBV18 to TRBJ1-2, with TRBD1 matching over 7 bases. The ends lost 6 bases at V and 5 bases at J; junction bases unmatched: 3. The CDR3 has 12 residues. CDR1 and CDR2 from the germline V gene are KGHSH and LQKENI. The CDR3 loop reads CASSLRGYGYTF. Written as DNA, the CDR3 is TGTGCCAGCTCGCTCAGGGGGTATGGCTACACCTTC. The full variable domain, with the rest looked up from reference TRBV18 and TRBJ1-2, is NAGVMQNPRHLVRRRGQEARLRCSPMKGHSHVYWYRQLPEEGLKFMVYLQKENIIDESGMPKERFSAEFPKEGPSILRIQQVVRGDSAAYFCASSLRGYGYTFGSGTRLTVV.

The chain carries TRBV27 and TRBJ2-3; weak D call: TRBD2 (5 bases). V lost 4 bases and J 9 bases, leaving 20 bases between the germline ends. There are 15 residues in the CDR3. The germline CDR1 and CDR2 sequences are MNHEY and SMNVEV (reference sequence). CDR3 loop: CASSSSPGYAYTQYF. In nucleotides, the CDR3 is TGTGCCAGCAGTTCCTCGCCGGGGTATGCCTACACGCAGTATTTT.

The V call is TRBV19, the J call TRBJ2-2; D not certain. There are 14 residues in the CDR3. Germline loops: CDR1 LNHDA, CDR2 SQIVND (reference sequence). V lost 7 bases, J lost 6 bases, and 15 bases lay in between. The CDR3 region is CASKFTDTSGELFF. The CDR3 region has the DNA TGTGCCAGTAAATTTACAGATACATCCGGGGAGCTGTTTTTT.

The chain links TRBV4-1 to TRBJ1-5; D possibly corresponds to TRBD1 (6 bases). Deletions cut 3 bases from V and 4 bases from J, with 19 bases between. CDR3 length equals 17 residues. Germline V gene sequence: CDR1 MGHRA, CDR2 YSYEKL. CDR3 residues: CASSHGGRGNGNQPQHF. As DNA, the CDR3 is TGCGCCAGCAGCCATGGGGGCCGAGGGAATGGAAATCAGCCCCAGCATTTT.

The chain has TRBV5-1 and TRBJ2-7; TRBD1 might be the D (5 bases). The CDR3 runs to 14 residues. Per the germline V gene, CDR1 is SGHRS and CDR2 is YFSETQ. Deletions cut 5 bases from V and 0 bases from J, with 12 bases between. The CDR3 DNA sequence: TGCGCCAGCAGGGGGCTTCCAAGCTCCTACGAGCAGTACTTC. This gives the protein CASRGLPSSYEQYF.

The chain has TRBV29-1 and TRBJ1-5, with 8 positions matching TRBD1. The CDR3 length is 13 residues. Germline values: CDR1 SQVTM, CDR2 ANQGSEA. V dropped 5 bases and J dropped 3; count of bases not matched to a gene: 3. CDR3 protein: CSVRTGINQPQHF. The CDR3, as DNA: TGCAGCGTTCGGACAGGGATCAATCAGCCCCAGCATTTT. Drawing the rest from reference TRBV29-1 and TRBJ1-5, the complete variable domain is SAVISQKPSRDICQRGTSLTIQCQVDSQVTMMFWYRQQPGQSLTLIATANQGSEATYESGFVIDKFPISRPNLTFSTLTVSNMSPEDSSIYLCSVRTGINQPQHFGDGTRLSIL.

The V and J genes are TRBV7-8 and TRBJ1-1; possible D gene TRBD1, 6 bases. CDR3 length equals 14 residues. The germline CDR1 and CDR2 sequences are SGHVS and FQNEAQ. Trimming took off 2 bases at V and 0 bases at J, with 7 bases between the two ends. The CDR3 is CASSLKGVNTEAFF. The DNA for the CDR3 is TGTGCCAGCAGCTTAAAGGGGGTGAACACTGAAGCTTTCTTT.

Here the CDR3 DNA reads TGTGCCAGCAGCCCAGGGGTATCTGGAAACACCATATATTTT. It yields the protein CASSPGVSGNTIYF. The V call is TRBV3-1 (or the pseudogene TRBV3-2), the J call TRBJ1-3, with a possible D match to TRBD1 (6 bases). This CDR3 region has 14 residues. Trimming removed 4 bases at V and 1 base at J, with 8 bases between. Germline V gene data show CDR1 as LGHDT and CDR2 as YNNKEL (reference sequence).

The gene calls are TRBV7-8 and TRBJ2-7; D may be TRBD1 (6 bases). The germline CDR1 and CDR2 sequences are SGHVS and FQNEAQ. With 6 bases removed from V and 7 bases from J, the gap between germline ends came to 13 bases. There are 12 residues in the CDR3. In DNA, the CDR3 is TGTGCCAGCAGACACGCAGGGGCTGAGCAGTACTTC. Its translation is CASRHAGAEQYF.